This TCR beta chain came from a study of T-cell reconstitution after alpha-beta-depleted transplantation in children. Germline CDR1 and CDR2: DFQATT and SNEGSKA (reference sequence). V was clipped by 2 bases and J by 3 bases, with 7 bases between them. This CDR3 is built from 12 residues. This clonotype came up many times. The target antigen is unknown. The library targeted TCRbeta and was prepared with unique molecular identifiers. TCRdb re-called the PCR reads with MiXCR, one entry per CDR3 protein. The table has about a million distinct CDR3 sequences, about 30% seen once. Findings and caveats of the study: When one year had passed after transplant, most T-cell counts and diversity came from newly produced T cells.

The clonotype originates from a boy less than two years old who had a stem cell transplant for SCID, so the T cells may come from the graft donor. The genes are TRBV20-1 and TRBJ1-1; no firm D call. Sequencing used PBMCs, mostly from graft donor cells, obtained 360 days after TCRalphabeta/CD19-depleted stem cell transplant. Here the CDR3 DNA reads TGCAGTGCTAGACGATGGGACACTGAAGCTTTCTTT. Encoded protein: CSARRWDTEAFF.